This entry lists 30 T cell receptor beta chains sequenced from one sample in a study of human T cells and chemical hapten exposure (dated by TCRdb to 2020 to 2022). The library was produced with RACE. Data came from a NextSeq 500. The raw public reads went through TCRdb reprocessing: fastp at Q25, MiXCR clone calling, in-frame beta chains kept. Rows with one shared CDR3 protein collapse into an entry with the most common genes and DNA. Within this sample are some 200,000 distinct CDR3 sequences, with around 30% of them counted one time only. Roughly 3% of the sample is taken by the ten largest. Read against the paper, the sample's time point label means: pre-sensitization, week 0. The treatment or condition label here, explained by the study, means: therapeutic diphenylcyclopropenone sensitization with weekly scalp DPC. The sample in question was whole blood, obtained in connection with sensitization to the hapten diphenylcyclopropenone (DPC). The receptors were gathered from a woman aged 25 to 45 with alopecia areata. Some clones in this sample may be carry-over from other donors' samples.

In regard to this clonotype: One end of the junction is discordant with germline, which a read error may explain. The J gene is TRBJ2-3, the V gene TRBV7-2; TRBD2 might be the D (6 bases). Germline V gives CDR1 SGHTA, CDR2 FQGNSA. This CDR3 region has 12 residues. CDR3 nucleotide sequence: TGTGCCAGCAGCTTAAGTCGGCTAGCGCCCAGTTTT. Amino acids: CASSLSRLAPSF.

V gene TRBV20-1 combines with J gene TRBJ1-4, with D maybe TRBD1 (6 bases). The V gene lost 1 base and the J gene lost 7 bases, with 13 bases spanning the gap. The CDR3 contains 14 residues. Per the germline V gene, CDR1 is DFQATT and CDR2 is SNEGSKA (reference sequence). CDR3 in amino acids: CSARVVGGGEKLFF. CDR3 sequence (DNA): TGCAGTGCTAGAGTTGTAGGGGGAGGTGAAAAACTGTTTTTT.

This clonotype was seen only a few times. The CDR3 DNA sequence: TGTGCCAGCAGCTTAGGACAGGCCGGGGAGCTGTTTTTT. This sequence encodes CASSLGQAGELFF. This chain uses TRBV7-2 with TRBJ2-2; D perhaps matches TRBD1 (6 bases). The CDR3 covers 13 residues. CDR1 is SGHTA, CDR2 FQGNSA, per germline. Deletions cut 1 base from V and 6 bases from J, with 6 bases between.

This clonotype has more than one count but fewer than ten. J is TRBJ1-1 and V is TRBV7-9; TRBD1 matches 7 bases. Germline-derived CDR1 and CDR2 are SEHNR and FQNEAQ (reference sequence). The trim removed 1 base at V and 6 bases at J, leaving 8 bases unmatched. This CDR3 comprises 15 residues. The DNA of the CDR3 is TGTGCCAGCAGCTTAGAACAGGGGAGGACCGCTGAAGCTTTCTTT. Encoded protein: CASSLEQGRTAEAFF.

The chain links TRBV3-1 to TRBJ1-1; TRBD1 agrees at 9 bases. Germline V gene lookup returns CDR1 LGHDT and CDR2 YNNKEL (reference sequence). With V trimmed by 5 bases and J by 5 bases, 3 bases remained unmatched. The CDR3 runs to 13 residues. Here the CDR3 reads CASSRQGGTEAFF. The CDR3 DNA sequence: TGTGCCAGCAGCAGACAGGGGGGGACTGAAGCTTTCTTT.

V and J are TRBV6-2 or TRBV6-3 and TRBJ2-3; D not certain. V dropped 5 bases and J dropped 6 bases, with 12 bases sitting between them. This CDR3 spans 13 amino acids. CDR1 is MNHEY, CDR2 SVGEGT, per germline. The CDR3: CASSSPNRDTQYF. For the CDR3, the DNA is TGTGCCAGCAGTAGCCCCAACCGGGATACGCAGTATTTT.

The chain carries TRBV28 and TRBJ2-4; possibly TRBD1 for D (6 bases). The V gene's germline CDR1 is MDHEN and CDR2 SYDVKM. V was shortened by 9 bases and J by 0 bases, with 27 bases between the two germline ends. This CDR3 has 19 amino acids. CDR3 region: CASYRSAGDPDLAKNIQYF. DNA for the CDR3: TGTGCCAGTTATAGGTCTGCAGGGGATCCAGATTTAGCCAAAAACATTCAGTACTTC.

This chain links TRBV2 with TRBJ1-2; D uncertain. CDR3 length: 13 amino acids. Germline loops: CDR1 SNHLY, CDR2 FYNNEI. Trimming took off 3 bases at V and 9 bases at J, with 14 bases between the two ends. CDR3 protein: CASSDWGVERYTF. In nucleotides, the CDR3 is TGTGCCAGCAGTGATTGGGGTGTGGAACGCTACACCTTC.

The chain has TRBV20-1 and TRBJ2-7, with D possibly TRBD2 on 6 matching bases. The germline gives CDR1 DFQATT, CDR2 SNEGSKA (reference sequence). Deletions cut 7 bases from V and 4 bases from J, with 17 bases between. CDR3 size: 13 residues. In DNA, the CDR3 is TGCAGTGAGGACCAGCTCGGGGGATACGAGCAGTACTTC. Translating it yields CSEDQLGGYEQYF.

The V call is TRBV9, the J call TRBJ2-6; possibly TRBD2 for D (5 bases). The CDR3 covers 18 residues. Between the trimmed V and J ends, which lost 3 bases and 2 bases, there was a span of 18 bases. Germline CDR1 reads SGDLS; CDR2 reads YYNGEE. The CDR3 sequence is CASSESGGGGAGANVLTF. The CDR3 DNA sequence: TGTGCCAGCAGCGAGAGTGGCGGAGGAGGAGCTGGGGCCAACGTCCTGACTTTC.

This clonotype occurred a few times. The chain employs TRBV13 and TRBJ1-1; 7 nucleotides align to TRBD1. Germline-derived CDR1 and CDR2 are PRHDT and FYEKMQ (reference sequence). The CDR3 is 15 amino acids. Trimming cost V 5 bases and J 7 bases; bases outside gene matches: 13. The CDR3 region is CASSPRLTGVLEAFF. In nucleotides, the CDR3 is TGTGCCAGCAGCCCAAGATTAACAGGGGTCCTTGAAGCTTTCTTT.

The chain recombines TRBV9 with TRBJ1-3; 7 positions match TRBD1. The trim removed 3 bases at V and 4 bases at J, leaving 7 bases unmatched. Germline V lookup: CDR1 SGDLS, CDR2 YYNGEE. The CDR3 length is 15 residues. CDR3 region: CASSGVQGTGNTIYF. Here the CDR3 DNA reads TGTGCCAGCAGCGGAGTACAGGGGACGGGAAACACCATATATTTT.

A few counts support this clonotype. V and J are TRBV27 and TRBJ2-1, with D unresolved. V lost 0 bases and J 2 bases, leaving 8 bases between the germline ends. The germline CDR1 and CDR2 sequences are MNHEY and SMNVEV (reference sequence). CDR3 length equals 15 residues. This CDR3 reads CASSLSGSPYNEQFF. DNA of the CDR3: TGTGCCAGCAGTTTATCAGGTAGTCCCTACAATGAGCAGTTCTTC.

This clonotype showed up just a few times. The chain has TRBV19 and TRBJ2-2; D perhaps matches TRBD2 (6 bases). Looked up from germline, CDR1 is LNHDA and CDR2 is SQIVND (reference sequence). The CDR3 spans 16 residues. V was shortened by 5 bases and J by 0 bases, with 13 bases between the two germline ends. The CDR3 loop is CASSSRGASNTGELFF. The CDR3 region has the DNA TGTGCCAGTAGTTCTCGCGGGGCTTCGAACACCGGGGAGCTGTTTTTT.

The chain has TRBV9 and TRBJ2-5, with TRBD1 identical over 9 bases. The V and J ends lost 4 bases and 2 bases, in that order; junction bases with no gene match: 3. Germline V gene sequence: CDR1 SGDLS, CDR2 YYNGEE. This CDR3 spans 14 amino acids. This CDR3 reads CASSKGTGQETQYF. CDR3 in DNA: TGTGCCAGCAGCAAGGGGACAGGGCAAGAGACCCAGTACTTC.

A remark on this clonotype: The junction departs from the called germline gene at one end, perhaps through a read error. V and J are TRBV5-4 and TRBJ2-3; TRBD2 matches 9 bases. The CDR3 length is 15 residues. CDR1 is SGHNT and CDR2 is YYREEE in the germline V gene (reference sequence). The DNA of the CDR3 is TGTGCCGGCAGCGTTAGCGGGAGTGGCTTGGGTACGCAGTATTTT. Protein: CAGSVSGSGLGTQYF.

This clonotype has more than one count but fewer than ten. This chain joins TRBV6-2 or TRBV6-3 and TRBJ2-1, with a possible D match to TRBD2 (6 bases). V gave up 7 bases and J gave up 6 bases, with 10 bases separating them. CDR1 is MNHEY and CDR2 is SVGEGT in the germline V gene. The CDR3 extends over 12 amino acids. The DNA for the CDR3 is TGTGCCAGCAAGACCGGGGGCAATGAGCAGTTCTTC. Translating gives CASKTGGNEQFF.

There are a few counts of this clonotype. CDR3 amino acids: CATKQGANEKLFF. The CDR3 bases are TGTGCCACTAAACAGGGGGCTAATGAAAAACTGTTTTTT. V is TRBV28 and J is TRBJ1-4; 8 bases align to TRBD1. Germline V lookup: CDR1 MDHEN, CDR2 SYDVKM. This CDR3 is 13 amino acids long. The V and J ends lost 10 bases and 3 bases, in that order; junction bases with no gene match: 4.

This clonotype occurred a few times. The chain uses TRBV3-1 and TRBJ2-3; TRBD1 agrees at 9 bases. Germline loops: CDR1 LGHDT, CDR2 YNNKEL (reference sequence). V lost 3 bases to trimming and J lost 4 bases; unmatched junction nucleotides: 8. This CDR3 has 16 residues. CDR3 residues: CASSQNRGLYADTQYF. CDR3 bases: TGTGCCAGCAGCCAGAACAGGGGGCTATATGCAGATACGCAGTATTTT.

This chain connects TRBV20-1 to TRBJ2-7; D unresolved. Per germline, CDR1 DFQATT and CDR2 SNEGSKA (reference sequence). The V gene lost 2 bases and the J gene lost 3 bases, with 5 bases spanning the gap. The CDR3 runs 11 residues. This chain's CDR3 is CSARSGYEQYF. The CDR3 coding sequence is TGCAGTGCTAGATCGGGCTACGAGCAGTACTTC.

The V call is TRBV12-3 or TRBV12-4, the J call TRBJ2-5; possibly TRBD2 for D (6 bases). This CDR3 has 13 amino acids. The germline V and J ends were trimmed by 2 bases and 5 bases, with 9 bases remaining between them. The CDR3 coding sequence is TGTGCCAGCAGTTTATCGGGGGTGGAGACCCAGTACTTC. It translates to CASSLSGVETQYF.

This clonotype was seen only a few times. The V and J genes are TRBV9 and TRBJ2-7; TRBD2 matches at 14 bases. V was clipped by 0 bases and J by 4 bases; unmatched bases: 3. The CDR3 covers 16 residues. Germline V lookup: CDR1 SGDLS, CDR2 YYNGEE. CDR3 DNA: TGTGCCAGCAGCGTAGCTGGGACTAGCGGGAGTTACGAGCAGTACTTC. Its protein product is CASSVAGTSGSYEQYF.

V is TRBV6-6 and J is TRBJ1-5; the D is unclear. Deletions cut 6 bases from V and 6 bases from J, with 15 bases between. Germline CDR1 reads MNHNY; CDR2 reads SVGAGI (reference sequence). The CDR3 spans 14 residues. CDR3 sequence: CASRLRGETQPQHF. The DNA for the CDR3 is TGTGCCAGCAGGCTACGGGGAGAGACTCAGCCCCAGCATTTT.

The chain carries TRBV4-2 and TRBJ1-1; D call uncertain. Deletions cut 1 base from V and 0 bases from J, with 6 bases between. This CDR3 has 14 residues. From germline, CDR1 is LGHNA and CDR2 YNFKEQ. The CDR3 region has the DNA TGTGCCAGCAGCCAAGGAGTCCTGAACACTGAAGCTTTCTTT. Translating gives CASSQGVLNTEAFF.

The CDR3 DNA follows: TGTGCCAGCAGTCCGCCGCCTTACAATGAGCAGTTCTTC. Translating gives CASSPPPYNEQFF. This chain links TRBV27 with TRBJ2-1; D uncertain. The V gene lost 5 bases and the J gene lost 4 bases, with 9 bases spanning the gap. The CDR3 extends over 13 amino acids. CDR1 and CDR2 (germline): MNHEY, SMNVEV (reference sequence).

The chain has TRBV28 and TRBJ1-1, with D possibly TRBD1 on 5 matching bases. With 5 bases removed from V and 1 base from J, the gap between germline ends came to 11 bases. This CDR3 has 14 residues. Per germline, CDR1 MDHEN and CDR2 SYDVKM. The CDR3: CASSGGGTNTEAFF. The DNA for the CDR3 is TGTGCCAGCAGTGGCGGGGGAACGAACACTGAAGCTTTCTTT.

This clonotype turned up a few times. The chain carries TRBV4-1 and TRBJ1-1; no firm D call. The V gene's germline CDR1 is MGHRA and CDR2 YSYEKL. The length of the CDR3 is 13 residues. V lost 3 bases to trimming and J lost 1 base, with 6 bases between them. CDR3 protein: CASSHPGNTEAFF. The DNA of the CDR3 is TGCGCCAGCAGCCATCCCGGGAACACTGAAGCTTTCTTT.

This clonotype was picked up a small number of times. The chain uses TRBV7-6 and TRBJ2-1; 7 positions match TRBD2. Germline CDR1 SGHVS, CDR2 FNYEAQ. CDR3 length: 15 residues. The trim removed 2 bases at V and 1 base at J, leaving 2 bases unmatched. The CDR3 is CASSLPSGSYNEQFF. The CDR3 DNA sequence: TGTGCCAGCAGCTTACCTAGCGGTTCCTACAATGAGCAGTTCTTC.

This clonotype was recorded a few times. The rearrangement uses TRBV28 and TRBJ1-2; TRBD1 agrees at 7 bases. J gave up 8 bases and V 5 bases, and 11 bases lay outside the gene matches. CDR1 is MDHEN and CDR2 is SYDVKM in the germline V gene. The CDR3 totals 14 residues. CDR3 region: CASSRWGRDRGYTF. CDR3 DNA sequence: TGTGCCAGCAGTCGGTGGGGCAGGGACAGAGGCTACACCTTC.

The chain links TRBV4-2 to TRBJ1-1, with unresolved D. V was clipped by 0 bases and J by 4 bases, with 18 bases between them. The CDR3 has 17 residues. CDR1 is LGHNA and CDR2 is YNFKEQ in the germline V gene. CDR3 protein: CASSQDWMGLKGTEAFF. The CDR3 nucleotides read TGTGCCAGCAGCCAAGATTGGATGGGGTTAAAAGGCACTGAAGCTTTCTTT.